These T cell receptor beta chains were read from a single sample in a study of post-analysis software for immune sequencing data. TCRdb analysed the PCR reads with MiXCR anew, one entry per CDR3 protein. The sample yields 750,000 to 950,000 distinct CDR3 sequences, roughly 50% seen once. The sample comprised blood. These receptors originate from a girl aged 10 to 17 with multiple sclerosis. Both conserved end residues are trimmed from each CDR3.

J gene | V gene | CDR3 protein
TRBJ2-3 | TRBV12-3/TRBV12-4 | ASSRQGYTDTQY
TRBJ1-4 | TRBV27 | ASSSRGRNEKLF
TRBJ2-5 | TRBV11-3 | ASSSRAGTGQETQY
TRBJ2-5 | TRBV12-3/TRBV12-4 | ASSLGDRGSSEQY
TRBJ1-5 | TRBV9 | ASSPHPAAGEPQH
TRBJ2-3 | TRBV20-1 | SALRRQDTQY
TRBJ1-2 | TRBV7-2 | ASSPQRGGGYGYT
TRBJ2-3 | TRBV20-1 | SAWGTGSRGTDTQY
TRBJ2-7 | TRBV3-1 | ASSPGTWSSYEQY
NA | TRBV7-2 | ASSWTSDYEQY
TRBJ2-7 | TRBV5-1 | ASSLEPGENGASDRGYEQY
TRBJ1-4 | TRBV28 | ASSSGSVKLF
TRBJ2-5 | TRBV5-1 | ASSLAWDSQETQY
TRBJ2-5 | TRBV7-8 | ASSSVGGGPQETQY
TRBJ2-1 | TRBV5-5 | ASSGGTAGLAGDEQF
TRBJ1-2 | TRBV29-1 | SVEEGQGNEDYT
TRBJ2-3 | TRBV7-2 | ASSYGTSGDTQY
TRBJ2-3 | TRBV13 | ASERSVADTQY
TRBJ2-1 | TRBV12-3/TRBV12-4 | ASRAPRGRRNEQF
TRBJ2-1 | TRBV11-1 | ASSAGTGSGNEQF
TRBJ1-2 | TRBV9 | ASSTGQGANYGYT
TRBJ2-1 | TRBV7-2 | ASSLALRSNEQF
TRBJ1-2 | TRBV28 | ASSLVFGYT
TRBJ2-5 | TRBV12-3/TRBV12-4 | ASSPGLAGGWEQY
TRBJ2-4 | TRBV12-3/TRBV12-4 | ASSLNIGTLAKNIQY
TRBJ2-1 | TRBV6-5 | ASSYGGNNEQF
TRBJ2-4 | TRBV12-3/TRBV12-4 | ASSLGPGGGEAWNIQY
TRBJ2-5 | TRBV20-1 | SARTQGNQETQY
TRBJ2-7 | TRBV12-3/TRBV12-4 | ASSLRGTKGGEQY
TRBJ1-5 | TRBV20-1 | SARDGASNQPQH
TRBJ2-3 | TRBV7-2 | ASSLEGRTDTQY
TRBJ1-1 | TRBV9 | ASSVDPSITEAF
TRBJ2-7 | TRBV9 | ASSADSDYEQY
TRBJ2-3 | TRBV5-1 | ASSLSDRGSADTQY
TRBJ2-1 | TRBV7-2 | ASSLSRGGIEQF
TRBJ1-1 | TRBV5-1 | ASSLGITAMNTEAF
TRBJ2-7 | TRBV27 | ASSRTSGRSHYEQY
TRBJ1-5 | TRBV12-3/TRBV12-4 | ASSFGLYDQPQH
NA | TRBV6-1 | ASSEIQRQETQY
TRBJ2-1 | TRBV29-1 | SVEVALPNEQF
TRBJ2-7 | TRBV10-3 | ATNSDGAYEQY
TRBJ2-3 | TRBV7-2 | ASSPGAGGPTDTQY
NA | TRBV5-5 | ASSLAFRAEQY
TRBJ1-5 | TRBV5-4 | ASSLEGGPPQH
TRBJ2-4 | TRBV29-1 | SASTGSLAKNIQY
TRBJ1-4 | TRBV29-1 | SVVSGRDEKLF
TRBJ2-1 | TRBV20-1 | SAYWSAEQF
TRBJ2-7 | TRBV9 | ASSPCRGPNYEQY
TRBJ2-3 | TRBV20-1 | SARLGLAGEY
TRBJ2-7 | TRBV28 | ASSEAGTVETYEQY
TRBJ1-5 | TRBV6-1 | ASSVIQGRPDQPQH
TRBJ2-2 | TRBV12-3/TRBV12-4 | ASSVRAGVLF
TRBJ2-1 | TRBV7-8 | ASSLAFATDEQF